The next 21 T cell receptor beta chains were all read from a single sample in a study of T cells in Graves' hyperthyroidism and ophthalmopathy. RNA transcripts gave rise to amplified TCR beta CDR3 regions. A set of HTBI primers served as the primers for a first-round RT-PCR of the TCR CDR3. MiXCR, run by TCRdb on the multiplex PCR reads, gives a single entry per CDR3 protein. The data contain some 300,000 distinct CDR3 sequences, about an eighth of them seen just once; the ten biggest clones take up approximately 7.8%. Sequenced: blood. The receptors come from a woman in her thirties with Graves' hyperthyroidism that later progressed to Graves' ophthalmopathy.

V and J are TRBV4-2 and TRBJ2-7; the D is unclear. Germline V gene lookup returns CDR1 LGHNA and CDR2 YNFKEQ. Trimming removed 2 bases from V and 6 bases from J, with 8 bases in between. CDR3 length equals 12 residues. The CDR3 spells CASSQSPGEQYF. The CDR3 DNA sequence: TGTGCCAGCAGCCAATCCCCCGGCGAGCAGTACTTC.

This clonotype appeared many times. The chain carries TRBV20-1 and TRBJ2-1; D may match TRBD1 or TRBD2 (5 bases each). Trimming shortened V by 0 bases and J by 10 bases, and 7 bases separated the two germline ends. The germline V gene encodes CDR1 DFQATT and CDR2 SNEGSKA (reference sequence). The CDR3 sequence is 11 residues long. The CDR3 here is CSARDGGEQFF. DNA of the CDR3: TGCAGTGCTAGAGATGGGGGAGAGCAGTTCTTC.

The V call is TRBV5-4, the J call TRBJ2-1, with 13 positions matching TRBD2. This CDR3 region has 18 residues. CDR1 is SGHNT and CDR2 is YYREEE in the germline V gene (reference sequence). V lost 4 bases to trimming and J lost 4 bases; unmatched junction nucleotides: 11. DNA of the CDR3: TGTGCCAGCAGCAAAACCAGGACTAGCGGGAGAAATTACAATGAGCAGTTCTTC. As protein: CASSKTRTSGRNYNEQFF.

The V call is TRBV5-1, the J call TRBJ2-1; weak D call: TRBD1 (5 bases). Germline V gene lookup returns CDR1 SGHRS and CDR2 YFSETQ. Trimming shortened V by 2 bases and J by 8 bases, and 11 bases separated the two germline ends. The CDR3 contains 13 residues. CDR3 in amino acids: CASSFGGADEQFF. The CDR3, as DNA: TGCGCCAGCAGCTTTGGTGGGGCGGATGAGCAGTTCTTC.

In the case of this clonotype: A much larger clone differs from this one at a single base, so this may be a read error. J is TRBJ2-6 and V is TRBV18; unclear D gene. Germline assignment: CDR1 KGHSH and CDR2 LQKENI. This CDR3 is built from 17 residues. This CDR3 is CASSPKIGDSGTNVLTF. In DNA form, the CDR3 reads TGTGCCAGCTCACCAAAGATCGGAGACTCTGGGACCAACGTCCTGACTTTC.

This clonotype was found many times. For the CDR3, the DNA is TGTGCCAGCCAAGGACAGGGGACTCAGCCCCAGCATTTT. Translating it yields CASQGQGTQPQHF. The chain recombines TRBV2 with TRBJ1-5, with 9 bases matching TRBD1. CDR3 size: 13 residues. Trimming took 8 bases from V and 6 from J; bases not matched to a gene: 5. The germline V gene encodes CDR1 SNHLY and CDR2 FYNNEI.

Many counts were recorded for this clonotype. The chain couples TRBV28 to TRBJ2-3; D ambiguous. The CDR3 consists of 12 residues. Germline V gene sequence: CDR1 MDHEN, CDR2 SYDVKM. V lost 1 base and J lost 7, with 6 bases in between. CDR3 loop: CASSLFYNTQYF. The CDR3 DNA reads as TGTGCCAGCAGTTTATTTTACAATACGCAGTATTTT.

This clonotype appeared many times. The V gene is TRBV10-3, the J gene TRBJ1-2; possibly TRBD1 for D (5 bases). V was cut by 1 base and J by 6 bases, with 12 bases left in between. The length of the CDR3 is 14 residues. CDR1 and CDR2 from the germline V gene are ENHRY and SYGVKD. The CDR3 here is CAISEWGIYNGYTF. CDR3 nucleotide sequence: TGTGCCATCAGTGAGTGGGGGATTTATAATGGCTACACCTTC.

The genes are TRBV7-6 and TRBJ2-1, with 7 bases aligning to TRBD2. Germline CDR1 SGHVS, CDR2 FNYEAQ. J was trimmed by 9 bases and V by 4 bases; bases with no gene match: 12. This CDR3 has 15 amino acids. The CDR3 loop reads CASSSPAGFEVEQFF. In DNA form, the CDR3 reads TGTGCCAGCAGCTCGCCAGCGGGATTCGAGGTTGAGCAGTTCTTC.

This clonotype was detected ten times or more. The CDR3 DNA reads TGTGCCAGCAGTCCCTACTACGAGCAGTACTTC. Its protein is CASSPYYEQYF. The chain has TRBV28 and TRBJ2-7; D gene unclear. The germline V gene encodes CDR1 MDHEN and CDR2 SYDVKM. The CDR3 extends over 11 amino acids. V was shortened by 5 bases and J by 3 bases, with 5 bases between the two germline ends. Full variable domain (missing parts from reference TRBV28 and TRBJ2-7): DVKVTQSSRYLVKRTGEKVFLECVQDMDHENMFWYRQDPGLGLRLIYFSYDVKMKEKGDIPEGYSVSREKKERFSLILESASTNQTSMYLCASSPYYEQYFGPGTRLTVT.

This clonotype showed up many times. The chain combines TRBV6-6 with TRBJ2-7; 8 positions agree with TRBD2. This CDR3 comprises 14 residues. With 0 bases clipped from V and 4 bases from J, the junction kept 2 bases outside the gene matches. CDR1 and CDR2 from the germline V gene are MNHNY and SVGAGI (reference sequence). The CDR3 DNA follows: TGTGCCAGCAGTTACTCGCGGGGGGCGTACGAGCAGTACTTC. It yields the protein CASSYSRGAYEQYF.

The table lists this clonotype with many counts. The V call is TRBV18, the J call TRBJ1-4; D is perhaps TRBD1 (5 bases). The CDR3 has 14 amino acids. Germline assignment: CDR1 KGHSH and CDR2 LQKENI. V was trimmed by 4 bases and J by 8 bases, leaving 14 bases between them. This chain's CDR3 is CASSQETVEEKLFF. In DNA form, the CDR3 reads TGTGCCAGCTCACAGGAGACAGTTGAAGAAAAACTGTTTTTT.

This clonotype was recorded at least ten times. This chain connects TRBV10-3 to TRBJ2-7, with TRBD2 identical over 10 bases. The CDR3 length is 15 residues. CDR1 and CDR2 (germline): ENHRY, SYGVKD. The V and J ends lost 4 bases and 1 base, in that order; junction bases with no gene match: 4. The chain's CDR3 is CAISGLAGGSYEQYF. The CDR3 DNA reads TGTGCCATCAGTGGGTTAGCGGGAGGATCCTACGAGCAGTACTTC.

This clonotype was seen at least ten times. The gene calls are TRBV7-9 and TRBJ2-7, with 8 bases lining up with TRBD1. Germline CDR1 and CDR2: SEHNR and FQNEAQ (reference sequence). After removal of 5 bases from V and 4 bases from J, the junction contained 25 bases not matched to a gene. The length of the CDR3 is 20 residues. CDR3 protein: CASSPQGGEVEGALPYEQYF. The CDR3 DNA sequence: TGTGCCAGCAGCCCACAGGGGGGAGAGGTTGAGGGAGCCCTCCCATACGAGCAGTACTTC.

This clonotype came up many times. The J gene is TRBJ1-3, the V gene TRBV5-8; tentatively, D is TRBD1 (6 bases). The CDR3 extends over 17 amino acids. CDR1 and CDR2 (germline): SGHTS, YDEGEE. The V end lost 4 bases, the J end lost 0 bases, and 17 bases lay between the germline ends. The DNA of the CDR3 is TGTGCCAGCAGCCCACAAGGGGGGTATTCCTCTGGAAACACCATATATTTT. Residues: CASSPQGGYSSGNTIYF.

This clonotype showed up many times. V and J are TRBV3-1 and TRBJ2-5, with D maybe TRBD2 (5 bases). The CDR3 sequence is 14 residues long. The V gene's germline CDR1 is LGHDT and CDR2 YNNKEL (reference sequence). Deletions cut 0 bases from V and 7 bases from J, with 12 bases between. This chain's CDR3 is CASSQDAGRGTQYF. In nucleotides, the CDR3 is TGTGCCAGCAGCCAAGATGCGGGTCGAGGGACCCAGTACTTC.

This chain connects TRBV20-1 to TRBJ2-5, with 7 bases identical to TRBD2. This CDR3 has 12 residues. Germline values: CDR1 DFQATT, CDR2 SNEGSKA (reference sequence). The ends lost 6 bases at V and 4 bases at J; junction bases unmatched: 5. CDR3 in amino acids: CSAPGLGETQYF. The CDR3 bases are TGCAGTGCCCCCGGACTAGGAGAGACCCAGTACTTC.

Turning to this clonotype: Sequence at one end of the junction differs from germline and may be a read error. The chain is built from TRBV6-2 or TRBV6-3 and TRBJ2-7, with D possibly being TRBD2 (5 bases). From germline, CDR1 is MNHEY and CDR2 SVGEGT. This CDR3 region has 15 residues. The CDR3 DNA reads TGTGCCAGCAGTCCTACTAGTCATCCCTCCTACGAGCAGTGCTTC. Its translation: CASSPTSHPSYEQCF.

This clonotype was recorded many times. This chain links TRBV6-1 with TRBJ2-7; 9 nucleotides line up with TRBD2. The CDR3 has 16 residues. Per the germline V gene, CDR1 is MNHNS and CDR2 is SASEGT. V lost 6 bases to trimming and J lost 7 bases; unmatched junction nucleotides: 16. The CDR3 reads CASSPLLGAGGWEQYF. DNA of the CDR3: TGTGCCAGCAGCCCTCTATTGGGAGCGGGAGGTTGGGAGCAGTACTTC.

This clonotype was found many times. V and J are TRBV6-2 or TRBV6-3 and TRBJ2-7; D is ambiguous. The germline CDR1 and CDR2 sequences are MNHEY and SVGEGT. Trimming removed 9 bases from V and 3 bases from J, with 21 bases in between. The CDR3 extends over 15 amino acids. The CDR3 sequence is CARNLLEYFGYEQYF. The CDR3 nucleotides read TGTGCCAGAAACCTTCTAGAGTATTTCGGCTACGAGCAGTACTTC.

V and J are TRBV25-1 and TRBJ2-1, with 8 nucleotides matching TRBD2. The junction had 14 bases not matched to a gene; V was cut back by 8 bases and J by 8 bases. The germline gives CDR1 MGHDK, CDR2 SYGVNS. The CDR3 is made up of 15 amino acids. Here the CDR3 reads CASSEGVAGWDEQFF. DNA for the CDR3: TGTGCCAGCTCCGAAGGGGTAGCGGGATGGGATGAGCAGTTCTTC.